The 16 T cell receptor beta chains presented below share a single source sample, sequenced in a study of blood T cell repertoires in COVID-19 (dated by TCRdb to about 2020). Preparation of the library involved the immunoSEQ multiplex PCR assay. The source is immuneACCESS, and TCRdb retained only in-frame sequences with V and J called. Part of the clones is not carried over; for the studies checked, unresolved V genes explain less than half of this, and the remainder is unexplained. The sample table lists 250,000 or so clones, 90% of them with a count of one. The ten largest clonotypes hold around 2.3% of the sample. The sequenced sample consisted of peripheral blood. All receptors come from a woman in her sixties or seventies with COVID-19, enrolled during active disease.

This clone came up a few times. The rearrangement joins TRBV2 to TRBJ1-1; 7 positions match TRBD1. Unmatched junction bases numbered 5, after V lost 6 bases and J lost 1 base. This CDR3 has 14 amino acids. CDR1 and CDR2 from the germline V gene are SNHLY and FYNNEI. CDR3 bases: TGTGCCAGCAGGGTGGACAGGCGGAACACTGAAGCTTTCTTT. This codes for CASRVDRRNTEAFF.

The V gene is TRBV10-3, the J gene TRBJ1-5; TRBD1 is a possible D gene (5 bases). Per the germline V gene, CDR1 is ENHRY and CDR2 is SYGVKD. V was clipped by 6 bases and J by 3 bases, with 12 bases between them. There are 14 residues in the CDR3. In DNA form, the CDR3 reads TGTGCCATCAGGGGGCTAGGATACAATCAGCCCCAGCATTTT. Protein: CAIRGLGYNQPQHF.

The rearrangement uses TRBV19 and TRBJ2-7; tentatively, D is TRBD1 (6 bases). V lost 6 bases to trimming and J lost 5 bases, with 14 bases between them. CDR1 and CDR2 from the germline V gene are LNHDA and SQIVND (reference sequence). This CDR3 spans 13 amino acids. This CDR3 is CASSSQGFNEQYF. CDR3 in DNA: TGTGCCAGTAGCAGCCAGGGGTTTAACGAGCAGTACTTC.

The chain is built from TRBV19 and TRBJ1-2, with 8 positions matching TRBD1. Germline lookup yields CDR1 LNHDA and CDR2 SQIVND (reference sequence). This CDR3 region has 17 residues. V lost 3 bases and J lost 4; bases outside the gene matches: 13. CDR3 nucleotides: TGTGCCAGTAGTATCCCTCTTGACAGGGGTGGTTCCTATGGCTACACCTTC. Translation gives CASSIPLDRGGSYGYTF.

The V gene is TRBV12-5, the J gene TRBJ1-1, with D perhaps matching TRBD1 (5 bases). This CDR3 is 17 amino acids long. In germline, CDR1 is LGHNT, CDR2 FRNRAP. Between the trimmed V and J ends, which lost 0 bases and 4 bases, there was a span of 18 bases. CDR3 coding DNA: TGTGCTAGTGGTTTGGTAATCGCTTTCGGGGGAGCCACTGAAGCTTTCTTT. This translates into CASGLVIAFGGATEAFF.

The rearrangement uses TRBV7-9 and TRBJ1-5, with TRBD1 identical over 11 bases. This CDR3 is 17 amino acids long. Germline CDR1 and CDR2: SEHNR and FQNEAQ (reference sequence). Unmatched junction bases numbered 9, after V lost 2 bases and J lost 6 bases. The DNA of the CDR3 is TGTGCCAGCAGCTTAAGTATGGACAGGGGGCACAGTCAGCCCCAGCATTTT. The encoded protein is CASSLSMDRGHSQPQHF.

CDR3 residues: CASRGGINNYGYTF. CDR3 nucleotide sequence: TGTGCCAGCAGGGGGGGGATTAACAACTATGGCTACACCTTC. This chain connects TRBV5-4 to TRBJ1-2; D is possibly TRBD1 (5 bases). Germline V lookup: CDR1 SGHNT, CDR2 YYREEE (reference sequence). This CDR3 comprises 14 residues. With 5 bases removed from V and 2 bases from J, the gap between germline ends came to 13 bases. The full variable domain, rest sourced from reference TRBV5-4 and TRBJ1-2, is ETGVTQSPTHLIKTRGQQVTLRCSSQSGHNTVSWYQQALGQGPQFIFQYYREEENGRGNFPPRFSGLQFPNYSSELNVNALELDDSALYLCASRGGINNYGYTFGSGTRLTVV.

This chain connects TRBV6-5 to TRBJ1-4; TRBD1 might be the D (6 bases). Germline assignment: CDR1 MNHEY and CDR2 SVGAGI. The CDR3 contains 15 residues. With 0 bases removed from V and 5 bases from J, the gap between germline ends came to 10 bases. The CDR3 protein is CASSYSWGGNEKLFF. Written as DNA, the CDR3 is TGTGCCAGCAGTTACTCGTGGGGGGGCAATGAAAAACTGTTTTTT.

The rearrangement links TRBV7-9 to TRBJ2-3, with 7 bases aligning to TRBD1. Germline trimming cut 5 bases from V and 2 bases from J; bases unmatched to any gene: 7. CDR1 and CDR2 from the germline V gene are SEHNR and FQNEAQ (reference sequence). The CDR3 is 15 amino acids. The CDR3, as DNA: TGTGCCAGCAGCCAGGACAGGATTAACACAGATACGCAGTATTTT. Protein product: CASSQDRINTDTQYF. Filled out from reference TRBV7-9 and TRBJ2-3, the complete variable domain reads DTGVSQNPRHKITKRGQNVTFRCDPISEHNRLYWYRQTLGQGPEFLTYFQNEAQLEKSRLLSDRFSAERPKGSFSTLEIQRTEQGDSAMYLCASSQDRINTDTQYFGPGTRLTVL.

This chain connects TRBV18 to TRBJ1-2, with 11 bases aligning to TRBD1. The CDR3 is 14 residues long. CDR1 is KGHSH and CDR2 is LQKENI in the germline V gene. V dropped 1 base and J dropped 6; count of bases not matched to a gene: 1. The CDR3 loop is CASSPRGQGDGYTF. CDR3 coding DNA: TGTGCCAGCTCACCACGGGGACAGGGGGATGGCTACACCTTC.

The rearrangement uses TRBV10-3 and TRBJ2-1, with D perhaps matching TRBD1 (5 bases). Per the germline V gene, CDR1 is ENHRY and CDR2 is SYGVKD. The V end lost 2 bases, the J end lost 8 bases, and 10 bases lay between the germline ends. The CDR3 is 13 residues long. Here the CDR3 reads CAISEDSDHEQFF. CDR3 DNA: TGTGCCATCAGTGAGGACAGCGATCATGAGCAGTTCTTC.

The chain carries TRBV6-2 or TRBV6-3 and TRBJ2-3; 9 bases agree with TRBD2. The CDR3 contains 15 residues. Germline V gene data show CDR1 as MNHEY and CDR2 as SVGEGT. The J segment lost 2 bases and the V segment lost 5 bases, leaving 5 bases of the junction unmatched. CDR3 in amino acids: CASSPAGGLTDTQYF. Here the CDR3 DNA reads TGTGCCAGCAGTCCAGCGGGGGGCCTCACAGATACGCAGTATTTT.

The chain joins TRBV11-3 to TRBJ2-2; D gene uncertain. CDR3 length: 15 residues. Germline V gene sequence: CDR1 SGHNT, CDR2 YENEEA. Trimming stripped 5 bases from V and 0 bases from J, with 10 bases between. Written as DNA, the CDR3 is TGTGCCAGCAGCCTAAACAGAGCGAACACCGGGGAGCTGTTTTTT. As protein: CASSLNRANTGELFF. Full variable domain (rest looked up from reference TRBV11-3 and TRBJ2-2): EAGVVQSPRYKIIEKKQPVAFWCNPISGHNTLYWYLQNLGQGPELLIRYENEEAVDDSQLPKDRFSAERLKGVDSTLKIQPAELGDSAVYLCASSLNRANTGELFFGEGSRLTVL.

This sequence joins TRBV27 and TRBJ2-7; 7 bases map to TRBD2. The germline CDR1 and CDR2 sequences are MNHEY and SMNVEV (reference sequence). The CDR3 is 12 amino acids. Trimming at V came to 8 bases and at J to 3 bases, leaving 4 bases not matched to a gene. The chain's CDR3 is CASLGGNYEQYF. In DNA form, the CDR3 reads TGTGCCAGCTTGGGAGGGAACTACGAGCAGTACTTC.

V usage is TRBV7-2 and J usage is TRBJ2-1; 10 positions agree with TRBD2. The length of the CDR3 is 15 residues. Looked up from germline, CDR1 is SGHTA and CDR2 is FQGNSA. Unmatched junction bases numbered 9, after V lost 5 bases and J lost 8 bases. CDR3 residues: CASSNSGGPWDEQFF. The CDR3 DNA reads as TGTGCCAGCAGCAATAGCGGGGGGCCTTGGGATGAGCAGTTCTTC. Using reference TRBV7-2 and TRBJ2-1 for the parts outside the CDR3, the full variable domain is GAGVSQSPSNKVTEKGKDVELRCDPISGHTALYWYRQSLGQGLEFLIYFQGNSAPDKSGLPSDRFSAERTGGSVSTLTIQRTQQEDSAVYLCASSNSGGPWDEQFFGPGTRLTVL.

This clone was observed a single time. CDR3 DNA sequence: TGCGCCAGCAGCCAAGACAGGGTCAATCAGCCCCAGCATTTT. Its protein product is CASSQDRVNQPQHF. This chain links TRBV4-3 with TRBJ1-5, with D perhaps matching TRBD1 (5 bases). The germline V gene encodes CDR1 LGHNA and CDR2 YSLEER. Trimming took off 0 bases at V and 3 bases at J, with 6 bases between the two ends. This CDR3 spans 14 amino acids.